These T cell receptor beta chains were read from a single sample in a study of cytotoxic CD8 clonotypes in ibrutinib-treated CLL. Produced via immunoSEQ multiplex PCR; TCRdb's table is partial and in-frame only. The sample yields 100,000 to 150,000 clones, 70% to 90% seen once. The sample was PBMCs, taken after 24 months of ibrutinib treatment. The receptors were gathered from a human donor with chronic lymphocytic leukemia. The CDR3 runs from the conserved cysteine through the conserved F or W. Fields, in order: D gene, V gene, J gene, clone size, CDR3 protein, CDR3 DNA. D genes are given only for firm matches. Size is omitted from some rows. Given values are once, few, many or a class for expanded clones.

TRBD1,TRBV28,TRBJ2-7,NA,CASTHRGFSYEQYF,TGTGCCAGCACCCACAGGGGGTTTTCCTACGAGCAGTACTTC
NA,TRBV27,TRBJ2-7,once,CASSSRGVGEQYF,TGTGCCAGCAGTTCTAGGGGGGTGGGGGAGCAGTACTTC
TRBD1,TRBV27,TRBJ2-5,once,CASSILSGTGRGTQYF,TGTGCCAGCAGTATCCTATCCGGGACAGGAAGAGGGACCCAGTACTTC
NA,TRBV6-6,TRBJ2-5,NA,CASNLEGQYHAQYF,TGTGCCAGCAACCTAGAGGGACAATATCATGCCCAGTACTTC
NA,TRBV7-9,TRBJ2-7,NA,CASSVRDASKQYF,TGTGCCAGCAGCGTAAGGGACGCTAGCAAGCAGTACTTC
NA,TRBV19,TRBJ2-7,NA,CASSNTGPNYEQYF,TGTGCCAGTAGCAATACGGGTCCCAACTACGAGCAGTACTTC
TRBD2,TRBV9,TRBJ2-1,NA,CASSVPQGGTSGSGTYNEQFF,TGTGCCAGCAGCGTCCCTCAGGGGGGGACTAGCGGGAGTGGAACCTACAATGAGCAGTTCTTC
NA,TRBV21-1,TRBJ1-2,NA,CASSKKAAGLFYGYTF,TGTGCCAGCAGCAAAAAGGCGGCAGGGCTCTTCTATGGCTACACCTTC
NA,TRBV28,TRBJ2-7,NA,CASSLRPLSSYEQYF,TGTGCCAGCAGTTTGAGGCCGCTATCTTCCTACGAGCAGTACTTC
NA,TRBV11-2,TRBJ1-4,NA,CASSGGANEKLFF,TGTGCCAGCAGCGGCGGGGCTAATGAAAAACTGTTTTTT
NA,TRBV28,TRBJ2-2,NA,CATASPTGELFF,TGTGCCACCGCGAGCCCCACCGGGGAGCTGTTTTTT
NA,TRBV5-1,TRBJ2-3,NA,CASSRDRSTDTQYF,TGCGCCAGCAGCCGAGACAGGAGCACAGATACGCAGTATTTT
TRBD1,TRBV30,TRBJ1-6,NA,CAWKRRIGTGRGYNSPLHF,TGTGCCTGGAAACGAAGGATCGGGACAGGGAGGGGCTATAATTCACCCCTCCACTTT
TRBD1,TRBV7-9,TRBJ2-7,once,CASSLKGGGEQYF,TGTGCCAGCAGCTTGAAAGGGGGCGGCGAGCAGTACTTC
NA,TRBV6-1,TRBJ2-5,NA,CASSGAGLETQYF,TGTGCCAGCAGTGGGGCAGGGCTAGAGACCCAGTACTTC
TRBD2,TRBV7-2,TRBJ2-3,NA,CASSLPGLKSTDTQYF,TGTGCCAGCAGCTTGCCGGGACTAAAGAGCACAGATACGCAGTATTTT
TRBD1,TRBV7-8,TRBJ2-5,once,CASLHRDRVETQYF,TGTGCCAGCTTACACCGGGACAGGGTTGAGACCCAGTACTTC
NA,TRBV18,TRBJ2-4,NA,CASSPPRGSDNKNIQYF,TGTGCCAGCTCACCACCTAGGGGGAGCGACAACAAAAACATTCAGTACTTC
NA,TRBV7-9,TRBJ1-6,few,CASSLAAGSTSSPLHF,TGTGCCAGCAGCTTAGCTGCAGGGTCTACGAGTTCACCCCTCCACTTT
NA,TRBV29-1,TRBJ1-2,NA,CSVDMWGSPSTVYTF,TGCAGCGTTGACATGTGGGGCTCACCAAGTACCGTCTACACCTTC
NA,TRBV11-2,TRBJ2-5,once,CASSPGASLMETQYF,TGTGCCAGCAGCCCAGGGGCAAGTTTGATGGAGACCCAGTACTTC
TRBD1,TRBV28,TRBJ2-6,NA,CASSLQGASGANVLTF,TGTGCCAGCAGTTTACAGGGGGCATCTGGGGCCAACGTCCTGACTTTC
NA,TRBV7-9,TRBJ2-5,NA,CASSPGWKGTQYF,TGTGCCAGCAGCCCAGGGTGGAAAGGGACCCAGTACTTC
TRBD2,TRBV7-2,TRBJ2-2,NA,CASSSQAGGNTGELFF,TGTGCCAGCAGCTCCCAAGCGGGGGGGAACACCGGGGAGCTGTTTTTT
NA,TRBV4-3,TRBJ1-2,NA,CASSQGGGMYGYTF,TGCGCCAGCAGCCAAGGCGGCGGGATGTATGGCTACACCTTC
TRBD1,TRBV7-2,TRBJ2-1,NA,CASSARTGPSYNEQFF,TGTGCCAGCAGCGCCCGGACAGGGCCTTCCTACAATGAGCAGTTCTTC
TRBD2,TRBV5-4,TRBJ2-1,NA,CASSPGTSGRRYNEQFF,TGTGCCAGCAGTCCCGGGACTAGCGGGAGAAGGTACAATGAGCAGTTCTTC
TRBD2,TRBV7-3,TRBJ2-5,NA,CASSYAELAEETQYF,TGTGCCAGCAGTTACGCGGAACTAGCGGAAGAGACCCAGTACTTC
TRBD1,TRBV5-4,TRBJ1-1,NA,CASSRGQGRWSNTEAFF,TGTGCCAGCAGCCGGGGACAGGGGAGATGGTCAAACACTGAAGCTTTCTTT
TRBD1,TRBV28,TRBJ1-1,NA,CASSLYGTGGMNTEAFF,TGTGCCAGCAGTTTATACGGGACAGGGGGCATGAACACTGAAGCTTTCTTT
NA,TRBV4-1,TRBJ1-6,few,CASSQVTNYNSPLHF,TGCGCCAGCAGCCAAGTCACGAACTATAATTCACCCCTCCACTTT
NA,TRBV9,TRBJ2-2,NA,CASSVETGGTGELFF,TGTGCCAGCAGCGTAGAGACCGGAGGCACCGGGGAGCTGTTTTTT
TRBD1,TRBV7-9,TRBJ1-2,NA,CASSSGQSKWGYTF,TGTGCCAGCAGTTCGGGACAGTCAAAGTGGGGCTACACCTTC
TRBD2,TRBV7-3,TRBJ2-5,NA,CASSRGGSEETQYF,TGTGCCAGCAGCCGGGGGGGCAGCGAGGAGACCCAGTACTTC
NA,TRBV5-1,TRBJ2-1,NA,CASSPADGYNEQFF,TGCGCCAGCAGCCCGGCCGACGGCTACAATGAGCAGTTCTTC
TRBD2,TRBV18,TRBJ2-5,NA,CASSFSGGGETQYF,TGTGCCAGCTCCTTTAGCGGGGGAGGAGAGACCCAGTACTTC
NA,TRBV5-1,TRBJ2-3,once,CASSLSRESDTQYF,TGCGCCAGCAGCTTGAGCAGGGAGTCAGATACGCAGTATTTT
NA,TRBV18,TRBJ2-7,NA,CASSPQEAGAYEQYF,TGTGCCAGCTCACCACAAGAGGCAGGGGCCTACGAGCAGTACTTC
TRBD2,TRBV5-1,TRBJ2-1,NA,CASRTTSGRLFYNEQFF,TGCGCCAGCAGAACGACTAGCGGGAGACTATTCTACAATGAGCAGTTCTTC
NA,TRBV5-4,TRBJ1-1,once,CASRWGGARNTEAFF,TGTGCCAGCAGATGGGGGGGGGCGAGGAACACTGAAGCTTTCTTT
NA,TRBV6-1,TRBJ1-6,NA,CASSEGAGVNSPLHF,TGTGCCAGCAGTGAAGGGGCAGGGGTAAATTCACCCCTCCACTTT
NA,TRBV2,TRBJ1-1,NA,CASSGYLGSPEAFF,TGTGCCAGCAGTGGGTATTTGGGGTCTCCTGAAGCTTTCTTT